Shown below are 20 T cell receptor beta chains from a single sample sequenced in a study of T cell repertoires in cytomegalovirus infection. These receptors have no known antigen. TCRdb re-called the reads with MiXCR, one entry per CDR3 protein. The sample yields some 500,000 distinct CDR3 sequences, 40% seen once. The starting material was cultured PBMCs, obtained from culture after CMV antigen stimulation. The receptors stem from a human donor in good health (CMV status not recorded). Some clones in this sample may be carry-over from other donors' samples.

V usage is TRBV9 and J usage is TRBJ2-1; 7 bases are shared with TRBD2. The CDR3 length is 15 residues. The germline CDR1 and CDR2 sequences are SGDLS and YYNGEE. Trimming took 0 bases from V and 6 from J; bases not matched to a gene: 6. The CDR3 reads CASSVVGREPNEQFF. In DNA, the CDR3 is TGTGCCAGCAGCGTAGTGGGGCGGGAGCCCAATGAGCAGTTCTTC.

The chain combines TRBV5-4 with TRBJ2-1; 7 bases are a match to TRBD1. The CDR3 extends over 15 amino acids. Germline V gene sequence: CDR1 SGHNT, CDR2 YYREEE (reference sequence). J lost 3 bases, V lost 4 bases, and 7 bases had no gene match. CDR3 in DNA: TGTGCCAGCAGCGTCGACAGGGCGCGCTACAATGAGCAGTTCTTC. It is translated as CASSVDRARYNEQFF.

In DNA form, the CDR3 reads TGTGCCAGCAGTTCAGGGGACCAGCTCTCCGAGCAGTACTTC. It is translated as CASSSGDQLSEQYF. The chain employs TRBV27 and TRBJ2-7; the D gene is possibly TRBD1 (6 bases). Trimming removed 4 bases at V and 6 bases at J, with 16 bases between. The CDR3 is 14 amino acids. Germline V lookup: CDR1 MNHEY, CDR2 SMNVEV (reference sequence).

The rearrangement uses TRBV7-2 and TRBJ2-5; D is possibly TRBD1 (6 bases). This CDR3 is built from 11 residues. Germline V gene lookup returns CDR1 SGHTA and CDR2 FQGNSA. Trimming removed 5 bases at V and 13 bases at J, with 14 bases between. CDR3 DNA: TGTGCCAGCAGCCCCGGGACACTGCCGTACTTC. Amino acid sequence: CASSPGTLPYF. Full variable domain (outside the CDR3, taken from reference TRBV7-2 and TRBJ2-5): GAGVSQSPSNKVTEKGKDVELRCDPISGHTALYWYRQSLGQGLEFLIYFQGNSAPDKSGLPSDRFSAERTGGSVSTLTIQRTQQEDSAVYLCASSPGTLPYFGPGTRLLVL.

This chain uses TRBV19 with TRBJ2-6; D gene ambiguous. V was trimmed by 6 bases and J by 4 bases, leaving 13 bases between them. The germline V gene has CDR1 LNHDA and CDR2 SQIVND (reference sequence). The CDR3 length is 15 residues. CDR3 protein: CASSLLGPGANVLTF. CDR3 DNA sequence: TGTGCCAGTAGCTTGCTGGGTCCCGGGGCCAACGTCCTGACTTTC.

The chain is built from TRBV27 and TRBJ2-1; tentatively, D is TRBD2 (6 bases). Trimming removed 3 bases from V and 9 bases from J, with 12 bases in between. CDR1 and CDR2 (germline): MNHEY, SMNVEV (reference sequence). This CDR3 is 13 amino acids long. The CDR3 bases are TGTGCCAGCAGTTTTTTCGGGGGAACTGAGCAGTTCTTC. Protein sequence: CASSFFGGTEQFF.

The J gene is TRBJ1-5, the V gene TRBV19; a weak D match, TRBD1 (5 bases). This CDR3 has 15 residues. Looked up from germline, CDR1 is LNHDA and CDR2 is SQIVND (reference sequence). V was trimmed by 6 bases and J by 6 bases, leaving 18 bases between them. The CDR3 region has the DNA TGTGCCAGTAGCCAATGGGACGATTCGCCTCAGCCCCAGCATTTT. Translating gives CASSQWDDSPQPQHF.

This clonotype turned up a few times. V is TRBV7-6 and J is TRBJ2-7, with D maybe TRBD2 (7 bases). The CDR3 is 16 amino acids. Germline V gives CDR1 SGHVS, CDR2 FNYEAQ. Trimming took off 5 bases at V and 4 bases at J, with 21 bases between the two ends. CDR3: CASSPRLRGASYEQYF. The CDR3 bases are TGTGCCAGCAGCCCCCGTCTTCGGGGGGCAAGTTACGAGCAGTACTTC.

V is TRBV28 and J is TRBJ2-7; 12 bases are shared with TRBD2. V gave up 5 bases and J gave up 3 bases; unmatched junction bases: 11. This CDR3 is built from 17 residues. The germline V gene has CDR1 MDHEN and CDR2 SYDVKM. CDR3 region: CASSLRLAGVGVYEQYF. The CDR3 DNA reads TGTGCCAGCAGTCTGAGACTAGCGGGAGTGGGGGTCTACGAGCAGTACTTC.

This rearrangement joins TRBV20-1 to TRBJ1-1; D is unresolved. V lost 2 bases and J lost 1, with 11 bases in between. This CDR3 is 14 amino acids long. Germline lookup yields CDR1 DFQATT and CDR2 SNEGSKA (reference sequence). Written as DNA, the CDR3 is TGCAGTGCTAGAAGGCCCCCTGGGAACACTGAAGCTTTCTTT. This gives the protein CSARRPPGNTEAFF.

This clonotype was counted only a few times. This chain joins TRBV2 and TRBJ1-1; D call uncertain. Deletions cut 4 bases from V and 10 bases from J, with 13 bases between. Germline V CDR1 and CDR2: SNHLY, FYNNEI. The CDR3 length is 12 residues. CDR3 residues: CASSASTAAAFF. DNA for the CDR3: TGTGCCAGCAGTGCCTCTACAGCGGCAGCTTTCTTT.

CDR3 coding DNA: TGTGCCAGCAGTTACGGATTACCCTCTGAAGCTTTCTTT. Translated, it gives CASSYGLPSEAFF. The chain joins TRBV6-2 or TRBV6-3 to TRBJ1-1; D is ambiguous. CDR1 MNHEY and CDR2 SVGEGT come from the germline V gene. This CDR3 comprises 13 residues. The ends were cut back, 2 bases at V and 6 bases at J, with 10 bases in the middle.

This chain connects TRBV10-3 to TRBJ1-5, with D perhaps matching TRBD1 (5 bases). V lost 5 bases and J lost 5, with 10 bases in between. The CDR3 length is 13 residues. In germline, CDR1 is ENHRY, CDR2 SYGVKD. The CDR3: CAISPRVDQPQHF. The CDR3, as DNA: TGTGCCATCAGTCCCAGGGTGGATCAGCCCCAGCATTTT.

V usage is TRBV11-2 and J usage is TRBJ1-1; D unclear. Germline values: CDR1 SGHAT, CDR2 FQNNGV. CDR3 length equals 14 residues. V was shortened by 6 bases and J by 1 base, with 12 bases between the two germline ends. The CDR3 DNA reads TGTGCCAGCAGTCGGAGCCCCGGGAACACTGAAGCTTTCTTT. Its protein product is CASSRSPGNTEAFF.

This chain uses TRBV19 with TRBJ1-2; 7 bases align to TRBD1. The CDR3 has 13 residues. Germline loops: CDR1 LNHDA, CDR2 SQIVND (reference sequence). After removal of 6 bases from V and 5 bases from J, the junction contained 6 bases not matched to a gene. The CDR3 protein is CASSHGQVYGYTF. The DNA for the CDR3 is TGTGCCAGTAGCCACGGACAGGTATATGGCTACACCTTC.

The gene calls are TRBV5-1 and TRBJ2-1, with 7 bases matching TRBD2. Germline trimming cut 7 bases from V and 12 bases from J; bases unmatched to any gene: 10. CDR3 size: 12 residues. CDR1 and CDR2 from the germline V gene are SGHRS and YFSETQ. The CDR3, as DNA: TGCGCCAGCTTTGACCCCACGGGAGGGCAGTTCTTC. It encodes CASFDPTGGQFF.

The CDR3 coding sequence is TGTGCCAGCAGCTCGACTAGCGGGAGGGCCAACAATGAGCAGTTCTTC. This encodes CASSSTSGRANNEQFF. V gene TRBV5-4 combines with J gene TRBJ2-1, with 14 nucleotides matching TRBD2. The CDR3 sequence is 16 residues long. V was clipped by 3 bases and J by 5 bases; unmatched bases: 4. Looked up from germline, CDR1 is SGHNT and CDR2 is YYREEE (reference sequence).

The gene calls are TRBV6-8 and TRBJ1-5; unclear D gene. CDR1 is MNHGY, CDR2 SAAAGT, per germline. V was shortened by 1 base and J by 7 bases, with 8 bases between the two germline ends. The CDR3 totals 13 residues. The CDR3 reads CASSYYLGQPQHF. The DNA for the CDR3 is TGTGCCAGCAGTTACTATCTGGGGCAGCCCCAGCATTTT.

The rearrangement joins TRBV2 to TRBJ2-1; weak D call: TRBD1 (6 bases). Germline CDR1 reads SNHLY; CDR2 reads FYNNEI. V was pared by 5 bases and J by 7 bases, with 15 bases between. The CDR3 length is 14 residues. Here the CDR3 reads CASSTRTEENEQFF. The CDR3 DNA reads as TGTGCCAGCAGTACACGGACAGAAGAAAATGAGCAGTTCTTC.

CDR3 bases: TGTGCCAGCAGCTATCGACTAGCGCCTAACACCGGGGAGCTGTTTTTT. Translation: CASSYRLAPNTGELFF. The J gene is TRBJ2-2, the V gene TRBV7-2; 8 bases are shared with TRBD2. V gave up 4 bases and J gave up 2 bases; unmatched junction bases: 6. The CDR3 loop spans 16 amino acids. Germline values: CDR1 SGHTA, CDR2 FQGNSA.